This is a list of T cell receptor beta chains from one sample in a study of blood T cell repertoires in COVID-19. Libraries were prepared by immunoSEQ multiplex PCR; TCRdb keeps only in-frame clonotypes and omits some of them. In the table there are 250,000 or so clones, more than 70% of which are singletons. Sequenced material: peripheral blood. The receptors originated from a woman aged 40 to 50 who had recovered from COVID-19. The CDR3 runs from the conserved cysteine through the conserved F or W. The D gene is left open where the match is weak. Only part of the rows carry a size: once, few, many, or a class if the clone is expanded.

d_call j_call clone_size v_call cdr3_nt cdr3_aa
TRBD1 TRBJ1-2 . TRBV12-3/TRBV12-4 TGTGCCAGCAGGACACAGGGGGGGGGCTACACCTTC CASRTQGGGYTF
. TRBJ2-6 few TRBV18 TGTGCCAGCTCACCAGGGCACCAGCTCCTGACTTTC CASSPGHQLLTF
TRBD1 TRBJ1-2 . TRBV12-3/TRBV12-4 TGTGCCAGCAGTTTCTTTGACAGGGAAGGGTACACCTTC CASSFFDREGYTF
TRBD1 TRBJ2-2 . TRBV29-1 TGCAGCGCAGGGGGACAGGGGAGGACCGGGGAGCTGTTTTTT CSAGGQGRTGELFF
. TRBJ2-7 . TRBV15 TGTGCCACCAGCACCTCCAGGGGCCCACTCTACGAGCAGTACTTC CATSTSRGPLYEQYF
. TRBJ1-6 once TRBV19 TGTGCCAGTAGTATAGATGGGGGGTTCAATTCACCCCTCCACTTT CASSIDGGFNSPLHF
. TRBJ1-3 . TRBV6-5 TGTGCCAGCAGTTACTCGCAGGTCGCTGGAAACACCATATATTTT CASSYSQVAGNTIYF
TRBD2 TRBJ2-3 . TRBV9 TGTGCCAGCAGCGTAGCCACTAGCGGGAGTGGTACAGATACGCAGTATTTT CASSVATSGSGTDTQYF
TRBD1 TRBJ1-1 . TRBV19 TGTGCCACCAGGGGGACAGGTAACATGAACACTGAAGCTTTCTTT CATRGTGNMNTEAFF
. TRBJ1-4 . TRBV5-4 TGTGCCAGCAGCTTGGGTCCATCCTCCCCTACCGAACTGTTTTTT CASSLGPSSPTELFF
TRBD2 TRBJ2-7 few TRBV6-2/TRBV6-3 TGTGCCAGCAGTGACCCCGGGACTAGCATAACCTACGAGCAGTACTTC CASSDPGTSITYEQYF
. TRBJ1-2 . TRBV14 TGTGCCAGCAGAGGACAGATGGGCGACTATGGCTACACCTTC CASRGQMGDYGYTF
. TRBJ2-1 . TRBV6-2/TRBV6-3 TGTGCCAGCAGCCGACCGACACGAATTTCCTACAATGAGCAGTTCTTC CASSRPTRISYNEQFF
. TRBJ1-4 . TRBV11-2 TGTGCCAGCAGCCCCCGGGGGATATCTAATGAAAAACTGTTTTTT CASSPRGISNEKLFF
TRBD2 TRBJ2-5 . TRBV7-2 TGTGCCAGCAGCCAGGGACTAGCGGGAGTCCCACAAGAGACCCAGTACTTC CASSQGLAGVPQETQYF
. TRBJ1-2 . TRBV28 TGTGCCAGCACCACAACAGGCCGGGCGTATGGCTACACCTTC CASTTTGRAYGYTF
. TRBJ1-2 . TRBV2 TGTGCCAGCAGCGCCGGACAGAACTATGGCTACACCTTC CASSAGQNYGYTF
TRBD1 TRBJ1-3 . TRBV28 TGTGCCAGCAGTTCCAAGACAGGGAAAGCGAGAAACACCATATATTTT CASSSKTGKARNTIYF